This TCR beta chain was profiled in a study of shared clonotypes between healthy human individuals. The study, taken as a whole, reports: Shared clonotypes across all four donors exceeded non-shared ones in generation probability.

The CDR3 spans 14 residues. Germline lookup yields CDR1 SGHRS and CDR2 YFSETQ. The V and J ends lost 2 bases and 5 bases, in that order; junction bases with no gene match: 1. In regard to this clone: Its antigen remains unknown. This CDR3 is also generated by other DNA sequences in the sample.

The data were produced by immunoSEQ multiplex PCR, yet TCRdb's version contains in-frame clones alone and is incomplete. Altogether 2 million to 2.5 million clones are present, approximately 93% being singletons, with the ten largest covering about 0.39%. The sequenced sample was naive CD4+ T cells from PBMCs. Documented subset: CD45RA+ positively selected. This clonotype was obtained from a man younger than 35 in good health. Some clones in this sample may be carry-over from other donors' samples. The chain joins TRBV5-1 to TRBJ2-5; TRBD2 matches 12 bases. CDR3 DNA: TGCGCCAGCAGCTTTGGGACTAGCGGGGAGACCCAGTACTTC. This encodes CASSFGTSGETQYF.